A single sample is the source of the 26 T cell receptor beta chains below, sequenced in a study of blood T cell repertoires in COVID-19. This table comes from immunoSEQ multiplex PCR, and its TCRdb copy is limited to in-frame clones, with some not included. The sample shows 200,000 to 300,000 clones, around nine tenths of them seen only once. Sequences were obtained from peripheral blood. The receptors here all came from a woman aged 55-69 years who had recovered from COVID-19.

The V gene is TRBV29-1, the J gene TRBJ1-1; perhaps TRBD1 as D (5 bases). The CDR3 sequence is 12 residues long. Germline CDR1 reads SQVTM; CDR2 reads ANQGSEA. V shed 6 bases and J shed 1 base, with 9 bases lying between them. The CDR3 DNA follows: TGCAGCGTGGACATTTCGAACACTGAAGCTTTCTTT. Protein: CSVDISNTEAFF.

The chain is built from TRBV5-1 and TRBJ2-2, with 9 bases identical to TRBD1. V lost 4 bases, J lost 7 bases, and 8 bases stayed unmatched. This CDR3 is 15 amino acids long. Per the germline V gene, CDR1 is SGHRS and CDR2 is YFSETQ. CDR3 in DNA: TGCGCCAGCAGCCCCGGGACAGGGTACGACGGGGAGCTGTTTTTT. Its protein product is CASSPGTGYDGELFF.

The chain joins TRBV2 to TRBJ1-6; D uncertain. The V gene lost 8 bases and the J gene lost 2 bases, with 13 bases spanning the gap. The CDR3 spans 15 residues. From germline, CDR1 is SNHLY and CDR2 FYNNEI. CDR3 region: CASSPGETYNSPLHF. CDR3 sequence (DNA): TGTGCCAGCTCTCCCGGGGAGACCTATAATTCACCCCTCCACTTT.

DNA of the CDR3: TGTGCCAGTAGTATAGTTGGTCTAGCCCCCGATACGCAGTATTTT. It translates to CASSIVGLAPDTQYF. This chain connects TRBV19 to TRBJ2-3, with D possibly being TRBD2 (5 bases). With 1 base removed from V and 6 bases from J, the gap between germline ends came to 14 bases. The CDR3 loop spans 15 amino acids. Germline V gene sequence: CDR1 LNHDA, CDR2 SQIVND (reference sequence).

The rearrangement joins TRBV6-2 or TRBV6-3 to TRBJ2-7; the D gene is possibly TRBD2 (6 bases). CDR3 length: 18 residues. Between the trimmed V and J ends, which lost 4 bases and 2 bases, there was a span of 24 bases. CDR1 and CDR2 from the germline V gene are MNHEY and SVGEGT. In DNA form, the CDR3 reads TGTGCCAGCAGTTCCCCTCGGAGCTGGCAGGGACTGACCTACGAGCAGTACTTC. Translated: CASSSPRSWQGLTYEQYF.

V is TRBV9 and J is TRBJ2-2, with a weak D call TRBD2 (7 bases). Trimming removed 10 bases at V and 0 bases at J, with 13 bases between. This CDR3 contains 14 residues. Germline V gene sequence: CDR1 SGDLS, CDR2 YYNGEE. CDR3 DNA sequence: TGTGCCGGGGGGGCAGGGGCGAACACCGGGGAGCTGTTTTTT. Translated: CAGGAGANTGELFF.

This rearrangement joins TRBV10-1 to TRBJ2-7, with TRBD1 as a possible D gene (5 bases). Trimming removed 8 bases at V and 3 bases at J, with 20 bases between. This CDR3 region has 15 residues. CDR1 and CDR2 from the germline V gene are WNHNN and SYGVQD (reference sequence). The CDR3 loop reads CASYTVGATSYEQYF. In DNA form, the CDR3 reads TGCGCCAGCTACACGGTAGGGGCTACAAGCTACGAGCAGTACTTC.

In DNA form, the CDR3 reads TGTGCCAGCAGCTTCGGGGTGAGAACCGGGGAGCTGTTTTTT. Translation: CASSFGVRTGELFF. This chain links TRBV7-2 with TRBJ2-2; D perhaps matches TRBD2 (5 bases). CDR1 and CDR2 (germline): SGHTA, FQGNSA. This CDR3 is 14 amino acids long. V lost 3 bases and J 5 bases, leaving 10 bases between the germline ends.

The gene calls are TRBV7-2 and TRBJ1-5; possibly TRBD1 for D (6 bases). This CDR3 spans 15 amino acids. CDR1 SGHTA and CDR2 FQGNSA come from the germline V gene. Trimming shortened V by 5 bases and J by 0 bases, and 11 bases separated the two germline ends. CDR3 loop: CASSLQGYSNQPQHF. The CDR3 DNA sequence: TGTGCCAGCAGCCTACAGGGTTATAGCAATCAGCCCCAGCATTTT.

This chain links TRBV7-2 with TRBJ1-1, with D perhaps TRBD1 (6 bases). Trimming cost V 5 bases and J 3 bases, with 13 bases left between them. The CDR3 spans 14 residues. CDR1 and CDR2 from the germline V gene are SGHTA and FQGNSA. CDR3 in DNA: TGTGCCAGCAGCGCCACAGGGTCGGACACTGAAGCTTTCTTT. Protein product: CASSATGSDTEAFF.

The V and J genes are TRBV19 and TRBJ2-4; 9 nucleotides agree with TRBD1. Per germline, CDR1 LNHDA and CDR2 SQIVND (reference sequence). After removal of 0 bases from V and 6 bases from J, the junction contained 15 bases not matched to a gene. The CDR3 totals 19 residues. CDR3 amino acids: CASSIDPRTGAGAGNIQYF. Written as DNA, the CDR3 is TGTGCCAGTAGTATAGATCCTCGGACAGGGGCAGGGGCCGGAAACATTCAGTACTTC. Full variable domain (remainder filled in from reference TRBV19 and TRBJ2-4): DGGITQSPKYLFRKEGQNVTLSCEQNLNHDAMYWYRQDPGQGLRLIYYSQIVNDFQKGDIAEGYSVSREKKESFPLTVTSAQKNPTAFYLCASSIDPRTGAGAGNIQYFGAGTRLSVL.

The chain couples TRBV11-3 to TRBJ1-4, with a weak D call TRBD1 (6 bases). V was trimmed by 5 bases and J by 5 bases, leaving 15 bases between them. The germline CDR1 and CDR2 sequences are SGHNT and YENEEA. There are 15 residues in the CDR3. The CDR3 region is CASSQGQSSNEKLFF. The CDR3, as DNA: TGTGCCAGCAGCCAAGGACAGTCCTCGAATGAAAAACTGTTTTTT. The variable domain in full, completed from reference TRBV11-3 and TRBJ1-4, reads EAGVVQSPRYKIIEKKQPVAFWCNPISGHNTLYWYLQNLGQGPELLIRYENEEAVDDSQLPKDRFSAERLKGVDSTLKIQPAELGDSAVYLCASSQGQSSNEKLFFGSGTQLSVL.

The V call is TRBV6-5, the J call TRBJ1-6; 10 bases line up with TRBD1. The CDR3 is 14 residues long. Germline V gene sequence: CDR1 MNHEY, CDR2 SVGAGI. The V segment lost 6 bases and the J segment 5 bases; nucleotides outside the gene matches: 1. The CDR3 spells CASSGQGDNSPLHF. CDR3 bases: TGTGCCAGCAGCGGACAGGGGGATAATTCACCCCTCCACTTT.

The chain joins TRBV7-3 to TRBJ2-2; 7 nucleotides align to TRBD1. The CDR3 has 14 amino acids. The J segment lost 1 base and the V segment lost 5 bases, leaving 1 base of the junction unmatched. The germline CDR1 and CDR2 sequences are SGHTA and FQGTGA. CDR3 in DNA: TGTGCCAGCAGCAGGGGGCTGAACACCGGGGAGCTGTTTTTT. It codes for CASSRGLNTGELFF.

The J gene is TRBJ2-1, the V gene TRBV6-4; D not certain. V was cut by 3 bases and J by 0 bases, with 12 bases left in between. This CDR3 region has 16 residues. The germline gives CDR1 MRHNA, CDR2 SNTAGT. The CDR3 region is CASSEHVLSSYNEQFF. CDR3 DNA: TGTGCCAGCAGTGAACACGTTCTCAGCTCCTACAATGAGCAGTTCTTC.

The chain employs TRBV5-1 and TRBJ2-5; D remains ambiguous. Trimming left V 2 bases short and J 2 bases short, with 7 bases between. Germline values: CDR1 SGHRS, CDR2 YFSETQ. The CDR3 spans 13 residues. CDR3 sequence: CASSFPPQETQYF. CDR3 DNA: TGCGCCAGCAGCTTTCCTCCTCAAGAGACCCAGTACTTC.

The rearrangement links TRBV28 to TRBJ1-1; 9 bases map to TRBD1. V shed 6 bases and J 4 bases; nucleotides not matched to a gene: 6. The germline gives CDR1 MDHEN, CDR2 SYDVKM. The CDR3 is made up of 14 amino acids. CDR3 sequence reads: CASRTTGGRTEAFF. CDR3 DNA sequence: TGTGCCAGCAGGACGACAGGGGGTCGCACTGAAGCTTTCTTT.

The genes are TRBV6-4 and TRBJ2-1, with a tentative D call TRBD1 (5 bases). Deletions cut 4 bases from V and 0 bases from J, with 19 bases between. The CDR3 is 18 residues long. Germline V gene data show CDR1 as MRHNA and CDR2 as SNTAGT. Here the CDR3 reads CASSGSARAQVSYNEQFF. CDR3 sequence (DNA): TGTGCCAGCAGTGGATCTGCCAGGGCGCAGGTCTCCTACAATGAGCAGTTCTTC.

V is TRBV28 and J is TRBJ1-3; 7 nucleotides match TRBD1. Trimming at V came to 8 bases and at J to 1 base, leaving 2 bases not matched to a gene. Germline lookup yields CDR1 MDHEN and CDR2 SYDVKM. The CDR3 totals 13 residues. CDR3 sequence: CASLTGSGNTIYF. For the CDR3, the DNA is TGTGCCAGCTTGACAGGGTCTGGAAACACCATATATTTT.

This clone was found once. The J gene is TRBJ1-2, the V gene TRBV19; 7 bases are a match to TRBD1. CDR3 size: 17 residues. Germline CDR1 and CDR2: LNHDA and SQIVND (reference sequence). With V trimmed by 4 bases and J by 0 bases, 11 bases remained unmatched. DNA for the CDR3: TGTGCCAGTAGTAAGGGGGCGGCATCACGTACTAACTATGGCTACACCTTC. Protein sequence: CASSKGAASRTNYGYTF.

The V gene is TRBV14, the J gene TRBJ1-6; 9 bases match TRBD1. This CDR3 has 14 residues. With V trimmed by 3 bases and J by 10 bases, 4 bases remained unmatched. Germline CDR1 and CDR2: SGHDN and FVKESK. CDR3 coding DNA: TGTGCCAGCAGCCACACAGGGGGCGGATCACCCCTCCACTTT. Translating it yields CASSHTGGGSPLHF.

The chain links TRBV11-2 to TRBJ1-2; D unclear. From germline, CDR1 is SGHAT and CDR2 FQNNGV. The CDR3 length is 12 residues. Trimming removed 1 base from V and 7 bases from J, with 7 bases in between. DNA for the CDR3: TGTGCCAGCAGCTTAGGTCCCTCTGGCTACACCTTC. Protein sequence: CASSLGPSGYTF.

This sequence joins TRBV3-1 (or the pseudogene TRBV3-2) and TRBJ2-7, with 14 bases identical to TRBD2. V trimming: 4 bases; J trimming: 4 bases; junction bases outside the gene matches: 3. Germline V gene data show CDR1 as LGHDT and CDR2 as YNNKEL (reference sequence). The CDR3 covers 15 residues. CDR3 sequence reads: CASSPRLAGGYEQYF. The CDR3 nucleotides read TGTGCCAGCAGCCCCAGACTAGCGGGGGGGTACGAGCAGTACTTC.

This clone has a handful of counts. CDR3 sequence (DNA): TGTGCCAGCAGTTACTCGAGGGACAGCGGTCAGCCCCAGCATTTT. The encoded protein is CASSYSRDSGQPQHF. This chain joins TRBV6-5 and TRBJ1-5, with 7 positions matching TRBD1. Trimming removed 0 bases from V and 6 bases from J; junction bases left unmatched: 5. The germline CDR1 and CDR2 sequences are MNHEY and SVGAGI. CDR3 size: 15 residues.

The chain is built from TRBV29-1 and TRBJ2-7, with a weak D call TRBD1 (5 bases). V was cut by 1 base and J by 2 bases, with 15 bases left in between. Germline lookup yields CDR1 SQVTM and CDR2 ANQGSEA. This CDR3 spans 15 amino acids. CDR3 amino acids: CSVEGARQNTYEQYF. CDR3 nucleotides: TGCAGCGTTGAAGGGGCTAGACAGAATACCTACGAGCAGTACTTC.

The CDR3 coding sequence is TGTGCCAGCAGCGTAGCGGGTAGCGGGGTGGAGACCCAGTACTTC. This translates into CASSVAGSGVETQYF. The chain links TRBV9 to TRBJ2-5; 8 bases align to TRBD2. Losses at the gene ends were 0 bases for V and 5 bases for J; bases not matched to a gene: 6. The CDR3 contains 15 residues. Germline assignment: CDR1 SGDLS and CDR2 YYNGEE.